Described below is a single TCR beta chain sequence and its context. There is no known antigen for this receptor. No base-level quality is on record; no much larger clone is a single base apart. A distance of 7 bases separates the germline ends of V and J, which lose 1 base and 6 bases respectively. CDR1 is given as SGHAT and CDR2 as FQDESV, both from the germline V gene (reference sequence). Counted from cysteine to phenylalanine, this CDR3 has 12 amino acids. Just the 36-base CDR3 DNA is kept, in frame starting at base 1. This entry is derived from a study of blood T cell repertoires in COVID-19 (dated by TCRdb to the early 2020s). For context, the study as a whole: Samples from collaborators originated in the United States, Italy and Spain and spanned both the acute and convalescent phases of COVID-19. The prospective study material was composed of cDNA or gDNA derived from T cells, B-cell-depleted T cells, or PBMCs. Deeply sampled blood TCRbeta repertoires from subjects exposed to, actively infected with, or recovered from COVID-19 were included in the dataset. The repertoires were released in a freely available public database meant as a resource for research on the immune response to SARS-CoV-2. The samples were drawn from the first 160 participants of the ongoing ImmuneRACE study and from some 1,300 subjects provided by 6 global collaborators. A de-identified subject ID, COVID-19 status, age in years and sex were almost always included in the sample metadata. Where available, HLA class I and class II types were obtained from metadata supplied by the sample provider rather than from assay-based typing. Study-level results and caveats: Clinical and demographic metadata were provided uncurated, with the amount varying by source and participant.

Each collaborating institution followed its own protocols to collect whole blood in K2EDTA tubes. For TCRbeta analysis, collaborators shipped samples as frozen whole blood, isolated PBMCs, or DNA extracted from either of those sample types. TCRbeta CDR3 regions were amplified from genomic DNA by means of the immunoSEQ Assay, a bias-controlled multiplex PCR. On the study's bioinformatics: Within the assay, amplification of reference gene primers was used to estimate how many nucleated cells each sample contained. Sequence reads were collapsed and filtered to measure the absolute abundance of every unique TCRbeta CDR3 rearrangement. For each sample, productive Simpson clonality was calculated as the square root of Simpson's diversity index over productive rearrangements. The table comes from immuneACCESS by way of TCRdb, which keeps in-frame sequences with V and J called. Part of the clones is missing from these tables; in studies checked, under half for an unresolved V gene and the rest for unknown reasons. V, J and clone size derive from that table, while D and trimming were established from the DNA sequence. The sample records fewer than 250,000 clones, 84% of which are singletons. The ten largest clones represent under 4.5% of the sample.

Sequenced sample: peripheral blood. This TCR was sampled from a man aged 45-65 years with acute or convalescent COVID-19. This sequence uses TRBV11-1 and TRBJ2-7; the D gene identity is not certain. The base sequence is TGTGCCAGCAGCTTAGTCTTTTCCGAGCAGTACTTC. Translated, this is CASSLVFSEQYF.